The sequence of this T cell receptor (beta chain) was determined in a study of T cells in Graves' hyperthyroidism and ophthalmopathy (dated by TCRdb to the late 2010s). Context from the whole study: Peripheral blood was sampled at the time of initial diagnosis, prior to any treatment. To identify TCR V-J signatures that set the groups apart, the researchers used a discovery cohort of roughly 100 patients, made up of 43 with Graves' ophthalmopathy and 55 to 65 with stable Graves' hyperthyroidism. An independent validation cohort of 18 to 20 hyperthyroidism patients and approximately 16 patients who later progressed to ophthalmopathy tested prospective prediction of ophthalmopathy. For training and testing, the 100 or so patients in the discovery cohort were randomly divided in a 7:3 ratio. Thyroid tissue and blood T-cell repertoires from roughly six Graves' hyperthyroidism patients were also compared in the study. After sampling, hyperthyroidism patients received methimazole starting at 30 mg daily, and ophthalmopathy patients received high-dose intravenous methylprednisolone. The paper reports TCR Vbeta CDR3 sequencing of some 140 peripheral blood samples: approximately 41 ophthalmopathy, over 70 hyperthyroidism and 17 progressor patients.

The TCR beta CDR3 regions were amplified from RNA transcripts. For the first round of RT-PCR on the TCR CDR3, the HTBI primer set was used together with the Qiagen OneStep RT-PCR kit. Libraries were constructed in a second round of multiplex PCR, after which size selection and purification were carried out. Libraries were sequenced paired-end with 100 bp reads on an Illumina HiSeq2000. On the study's bioinformatics: SOAPnuke was used to process the raw data, throwing out any read that contained adapters or uncalled bases, had a mean Phred below 15, or lacked an exact constant-primer or identifier match. High-quality paired reads were merged using COPE v1.2.5, and each unique nucleotide sequence was defined as a clonotype. MiTCR v1.1 was used to align the clonotypes against IMGT TRBV, TRBD and TRBJ reference segments. Analysis was restricted to V-J combinations with a frequency above 0.0001, which covered roughly 99% of repertoires. The TCS score was defined as F50 (clonal expansion) divided by E x V (chaos), with BLOSUM62-based TCRdist calculated between CDR3 peptides within each V-J. Welch's t-statistics and random forest reduced several hundred V-J features to 13, which were used in a naive Bayes classifier (R e1071). TCRdb reprocessed the public reads (quality trimming at Q25 with fastp, clone calling with MiXCR) and kept in-frame beta chains. A single entry per CDR3 protein holds the most common genes and DNA from its merged rows. TCRdb assigned the V and J calls; the authors' analysis was not used. A total of 300,000 to 450,000 distinct CDR3 sequences appear in this sample, 14% of them only once. The ten largest account for around 20% of the sample.

This clonotype was detected ten times or more. This clone's antigen is unknown. No quality values exist for individual bases; no much larger clone is one base distant. Study-level results and caveats: Sample size was not statistically predetermined, and investigators were not blinded to group allocation. Most expanded thyroid clonotypes (frequency above 0.001) were also detected in blood, a finding suggesting that blood repertoires may reflect thyroid immune responses. During validation, the model predicted progression to ophthalmopathy a median of approximately 6.5 months ahead of onset, with more than 60% sensitivity and almost 75% specificity. Ophthalmopathy was separated from stable hyperthyroidism by a 13 V-J signature model, with approximately 90% sensitivity and about 81% specificity obtained in cross-validation and 80%/75% obtained in testing.

From the cysteine up to the phenylalanine, the CDR3 has a length of 13 residues. The DNA shown is the 39-base CDR3, in frame from base 1. V loses 6 bases, J loses 4 bases, and the germline ends lie 12 bases apart. CDR1 and CDR2, looked up from the germline V gene (reference sequence), are MNHEY and SMNVEV. Ophthalmopathy patients had moderately to severely active disease, with a Clinical Activity Score of 3 or more, a NOSPECS grade of 4 or more, and a disease duration of less than 3 months. Any patient with an uncontrolled infection, another autoimmune disease, pregnancy or lactation was excluded. Diagnoses were based on clinical symptoms, serum thyroxine and TRAb, thyroid ultrasound and orbital computed tomography. PBMCs were isolated from roughly 10 ml of fresh peripheral blood by Ficoll-Paque density gradient centrifugation. Total RNA was extracted with Trizol reagent, and quality was checked on an Agilent 2100 Bioanalyzer.

The source is a woman aged 30 to 39 with Graves' ophthalmopathy. The V gene is TRBV27 and the J gene is TRBJ1-1; a tentative D call is TRBD1 (5 bases match). The material sequenced was blood. The nucleotides are TGTGCCAGCAGCAAAGCGGGACCCACTGAAGCTTTCTTT. Translated, it reads CASSKAGPTEAFF.